This T cell receptor (beta chain) was sequenced in a study of control samples from healthy donors and cancer patients. V shed 4 bases and J shed 4 bases, with 22 bases lying between them. Per the germline V gene, CDR1 is WNHNN and CDR2 is SYGVQD (reference sequence). The CDR3 is 18 residues long. This clone has only one observation. TCRdb's copy holds only in-frame clones and misses some; the assay was immunoSEQ multiplex PCR. The data contain 95,000 to 150,000 clones, around nine tenths of them seen just once; the ten biggest clones take up 9.5% to 13%. This TCR came from a man younger than 40 in good health. The chain employs TRBV10-1 and TRBJ1-4, with D perhaps TRBD1 (6 bases). The sample consisted of blood. The CDR3 DNA sequence: TGCGCCAGCAGTGCTATGGCTCATGGGGGGCAGGGTAATGAAAAACTGTTTTTT. It specifies CASSAMAHGGQGNEKLFF.